The rows below give T cell receptor beta chains drawn from one sample of a study of early T cells in non-severe SARS-CoV-2 infection. TCRdb analysed the 5' RACE reads with MiXCR anew, one entry per CDR3 protein. The repertoire holds tens of thousands of distinct CDR3 sequences, with about 15% as singletons. The sequenced sample was whole blood, obtained at baseline. The receptors were sampled from an adult who was a healthcare worker with PCR-confirmed SARS-CoV-2 infection or an uninfected control (not recorded which). Both conserved end residues are part of each CDR3. A row's size may be missing; if present it is once, few, many or a size class.

size	V	J	CDR3
once	TRBV6-1	TRBJ2-7	CASRDDSLGGHEQYF
few	TRBV6-6	TRBJ2-5	CASSYGQETQYF
few	TRBV15	TRBJ1-1	CATSRDPSGTEAFF
.	TRBV7-8	TRBJ2-2	CASSRDRAWTGELFF
.	TRBV5-4	TRBJ2-4	CASSSHGIGDKNIQYF
few	TRBV12-3/TRBV12-4	TRBJ2-3	CASSPVRGGTDTQYF
.	TRBV25-1	TRBJ1-5	CASNRHRGYF
few	TRBV4-1	TRBJ2-7	CASSQTQGQTYEQYF
many	TRBV14	TRBJ2-3	CASSRDRRGPQYF
.	TRBV2	TRBJ2-1	CASSELGSNEQFF
few	TRBV5-1	TRBJ2-6	CASSLGGYSSGANVLTF
.	TRBV14	TRBJ2-5	CATSPGGTRGKTQYF
medium-sized	TRBV5-4	TRBJ2-7	CASSLTGTGPSEQYF
.	TRBV4-1	TRBJ2-5	CASSQDFVRQETQYF
.	TRBV6-4	TRBJ2-2	CASSSGSTGELFF
.	TRBV4-1	TRBJ1-1	CASSQEAQFPVGAFF
.	TRBV20-1	TRBJ2-3	CSASDRGKTDTQYF
.	TRBV20-1	TRBJ1-1	CSARDTRVQNAEAFF
few	TRBV5-1	TRBJ2-1	CASSSRGIDEQFF
few	TRBV12-3/TRBV12-4	TRBJ2-7	CASSNVGVNEQYF
few	TRBV5-4	TRBJ2-1	CASSLGSGSDYNEQFF
many	TRBV5-1	TRBJ2-5	CASSSLASQETQYF
once	TRBV12-3/TRBV12-4	TRBJ2-3	CASTTGWSTDTQYF